The T cell receptor beta chain under discussion was sequenced for a study of T cell repertoires in cytomegalovirus infection. Study-level findings and limits: CMV-specific TCR beta clonotypes restricted by HLA-C dominated the ex vivo response.

Via MiXCR, TCRdb re-called the reads, giving one row per CDR3 protein. Here the sample spans 700,000 to 850,000 distinct CDR3 sequences, around a third being singletons. As for this clonotype: Its antigen remains unidentified.

The CDR3 has 16 residues. Germline V CDR1 and CDR2: MNHNY, SVGAGI (reference sequence). Trimming took off 0 bases at V and 0 bases at J, with 12 bases between the two ends. The receptor's source is a human donor in good health (CMV status not recorded). Some clones in this sample may be carry-over from other donors' samples. Sample: cultured CD8+ T cells from PBMCs, taken from culture after CMV antigen stimulation. J is TRBJ2-7 and V is TRBV6-6, with TRBD1 as a possible D gene (5 bases). For the CDR3, the DNA is TGTGCCAGCAGTTACTCGACAATCAGGGTCTCCTACGAGCAGTACTTC. Amino acids: CASSYSTIRVSYEQYF.